The 8 T cell receptor beta chains below come from one sample, sequenced in a study of PD-L1 blockade in urothelial cancer. Time point: pretreatment peripheral blood. Measured with immunoSEQ multiplex PCR; TCRdb has only the in-frame clones, and not every one. The sample records around 130,000 clones, roughly 80% being singletons. This specimen consisted of PBMCs, obtained around atezolizumab (anti-PD-L1) treatment. These TCRs come from a middle-aged man with urothelial cancer.

This clone was counted once. This chain links TRBV7-9 with TRBJ2-5; 8 nucleotides match TRBD2. CDR1 is SEHNR and CDR2 is FQNEAQ in the germline V gene (reference sequence). V lost 5 bases to trimming and J lost 5 bases; unmatched junction nucleotides: 4. The CDR3 totals 13 residues. The CDR3 region is CASSPGTSETQYF. In nucleotides, the CDR3 is TGTGCCAGCAGCCCCGGGACTAGTGAGACCCAGTACTTC.

The chain carries TRBV7-9 and TRBJ2-1; possible D gene TRBD2, 5 bases. CDR1 SEHNR and CDR2 FQNEAQ come from the germline V gene (reference sequence). The CDR3 runs 19 residues. With 0 bases removed from V and 2 bases from J, the gap between germline ends came to 20 bases. CDR3 nucleotides: TGTGCCAGCAGCTTAGCCCTCCCAGACTACCGAACTACCTACAATGAGCAGTTCTTC. Protein product: CASSLALPDYRTTYNEQFF.

This clone was detected a few times. CDR3 sequence: CASQGGFIGELFF. CDR3 nucleotides: TGTGCCAGTCAGGGAGGGTTTATCGGGGAGCTGTTTTTT. This rearrangement joins TRBV6-1 to TRBJ2-2, with 7 bases that match TRBD2. Unmatched junction bases numbered 8, after V lost 9 bases and J lost 7 bases. The CDR3 totals 13 residues. CDR1 is MNHNS, CDR2 SASEGT, per germline.

The rearrangement joins TRBV11-3 to TRBJ1-6, with a tentative D call TRBD1 (6 bases). Germline V lookup: CDR1 SGHNT, CDR2 YENEEA. Trimming shortened V by 1 base and J by 7 bases, and 17 bases separated the two germline ends. This CDR3 has 17 amino acids. This CDR3 is CASSLGVGGERNSPLHF. DNA of the CDR3: TGTGCCAGCAGCTTAGGGGTAGGGGGGGAGAGAAATTCACCCCTCCACTTT.

The chain is built from TRBV28 and TRBJ1-5; D is uncertain. Per germline, CDR1 MDHEN and CDR2 SYDVKM. The V and J ends lost 6 bases and 2 bases respectively, with 14 bases between them. This CDR3 is built from 15 residues. For the CDR3, the DNA is TGTGCCAGCAGAGAGGGAAGCCTAGGCAATCAGCCCCAGCATTTT. Translated: CASREGSLGNQPQHF.

The chain uses TRBV27 and TRBJ2-2; 10 nucleotides align to TRBD2. Losses at the gene ends were 6 bases for V and 6 bases for J; bases not matched to a gene: 7. From germline, CDR1 is MNHEY and CDR2 SMNVEV (reference sequence). CDR3 length: 15 amino acids. The CDR3 sequence is CASRPLAGVSGELFF. CDR3 DNA: TGTGCCAGCAGACCCCTAGCGGGAGTTTCCGGGGAGCTGTTTTTT.

This clone appeared a single time. The chain links TRBV7-9 to TRBJ2-1; 8 nucleotides align to TRBD2. CDR3 length equals 15 residues. With V trimmed by 5 bases and J by 7 bases, 10 bases remained unmatched. CDR1 and CDR2 (germline): SEHNR, FQNEAQ (reference sequence). The chain's CDR3 is CASSRPGGGRNEQFF. CDR3 sequence (DNA): TGTGCCAGCAGCCGCCCGGGGGGGGGAAGGAATGAGCAGTTCTTC.

The chain links TRBV5-4 to TRBJ2-2; no firm D call. The V gene lost 5 bases and the J gene lost 1 base, with 15 bases spanning the gap. From germline, CDR1 is SGHNT and CDR2 YYREEE (reference sequence). The CDR3 spans 16 residues. CDR3 nucleotide sequence: TGTGCCAGCAGAGACCCTGAGCGCATGAACACCGGGGAGCTGTTTTTT. Translation gives CASRDPERMNTGELFF.